The 4 T cell receptor beta chains given below trace back to one sample, sequenced in a study of blood T cell repertoires in COVID-19. Profiled with immunoSEQ multiplex PCR; TCRdb holds only in-frame clones, not every one. The data contain about 130,000 clones, around nine tenths of them singletons. Input material: peripheral blood. The receptors originated from a woman between 65 and 79 years old with COVID-19, enrolled during active disease.

This clone was seen only once. This sequence joins TRBV28 and TRBJ2-2, with a tentative D call TRBD2 (5 bases). Per germline, CDR1 MDHEN and CDR2 SYDVKM. The V end was cut by 1 base, the J end by 7 bases, with 13 bases between. This CDR3 is built from 15 residues. The CDR3 loop reads CASSLSDWAVGELFF. CDR3 DNA sequence: TGTGCCAGCAGTTTATCGGACTGGGCGGTCGGGGAGCTGTTTTTT.

V gene TRBV1 combines with J gene TRBJ2-1; the table assigns TRBD2, which was not confirmed against the DNA. TRBV1 constitutes a pseudogene. The CDR3 runs 17 residues. DNA of the CDR3: TGCACCAGCAGCCCCGACTTCGTAGGGACTAGCGCTGTAGAGCAGTTCTTC. The encoded protein is CTSSPDFVGTSAVEQFF.

V is TRBV2 and J is TRBJ2-3; maybe TRBD1 (5 bases). The CDR3 extends over 14 amino acids. Looked up from germline, CDR1 is SNHLY and CDR2 is FYNNEI. Trimming cost V 4 bases and J 0 bases, with 8 bases left between them. The CDR3 nucleotides read TGTGCCAGCAGTGGGACACCTAGCACAGATACGCAGTATTTT. Its translation: CASSGTPSTDTQYF.

V and J are TRBV6-5 and TRBJ2-2, with D tentatively TRBD1 (6 bases). Looked up from germline, CDR1 is MNHEY and CDR2 is SVGAGI. Trimming took 7 bases from V and 13 from J, leaving 16 bases between them. This CDR3 region has 12 residues. The CDR3 sequence is CASIGGTTWLFF. In DNA form, the CDR3 reads TGTGCCAGCATAGGGGGAACCACCTGGCTGTTTTTT.